This TCR beta chain derives from a study of T cells in women clearing cervical HPV infection. Study context: Controls' single incident HPV16 infection cleared within 12 months without precancer.

Whole-study results and caveats: Unknown T-cell numbers per sample may underlie the richness differences.

By frequency, this clone is medium-sized. No antigen is known for it. The read stops 3 residues short of the end of the CDR3; the missing end is completed from the germline J gene. Libraries were prepared by immunoSEQ multiplex PCR; TCRdb keeps only in-frame clonotypes and omits some of them. This sample carries roughly 30,000 clones, with approximately 4.5% going to the ten biggest clones. The J segment lost 6 bases and the V segment lost 5 bases, leaving 7 bases of the junction unmatched. This CDR3 is built from 15 residues. Germline loops: CDR1 SSHAT, CDR2 FNYEAQ (reference sequence). Sequencing was done on a sample of blood buffy coat. This clonotype originated in a woman aged 18-70 years with a cervical HPV16 infection that either progressed to CIN3+ or cleared (not recorded which). The chain is built from TRBV7-7 and TRBJ2-2; 9 bases align to TRBD1. The part of the CDR3 DNA that was read is TGTGCCAGCAGCCTAGGGACAGGGTACCCCGGGGAG. This encodes CASSLGTGYPGE. The CDR3 as a whole reads CASSLGTGYPGELFF.